One sample yielded the 31 T cell receptor beta chains listed below, sequenced in a study of T cell repertoires in ileal Crohn's disease. This table comes from immunoSEQ multiplex PCR, and its TCRdb copy is limited to in-frame clones, with some not included. The sample contains tens of thousands of clones, 80% to 85% of which appear only once. Sequenced input: ileal tissue. Receptors originate from an adult with Crohn's disease.

This clone was recorded a few times. The chain is built from TRBV6-5 and TRBJ2-7, with D possibly matching TRBD1 (5 bases). The CDR3 has 12 residues. Trimming stripped 8 bases from V and 2 bases from J, with 10 bases between. The V gene's germline CDR1 is MNHEY and CDR2 SVGAGI. The CDR3 here is CASGQGPYEQYF. In DNA, the CDR3 is TGTGCCAGCGGGCAGGGCCCCTACGAGCAGTACTTC.

The chain is built from TRBV11-2 and TRBJ2-7; 8 nucleotides agree with TRBD2. The V and J ends lost 4 bases and 4 bases, in that order; junction bases with no gene match: 6. The CDR3 loop spans 14 amino acids. CDR1 is SGHAT, CDR2 FQNNGV, per germline. The CDR3 DNA is TGTGCCAGCAGCTGGAGCGGGGGACTTTACGAGCAGTACTTC. It is translated as CASSWSGGLYEQYF.

The chain joins TRBV6-6 to TRBJ1-6; 7 bases align to TRBD1. With V trimmed by 6 bases and J by 10 bases, 6 bases remained unmatched. There are 13 residues in the CDR3. CDR1 and CDR2 (germline): MNHNY, SVGAGI (reference sequence). CDR3 region: CASSRDSGSPLHF. The CDR3 bases are TGTGCCAGCAGCCGGGACAGCGGGTCACCCCTCCACTTT.

The chain has TRBV6-1 and TRBJ1-5; TRBD1 matches at 9 bases. Unmatched junction bases numbered 4, after V lost 6 bases and J lost 4 bases. CDR1 and CDR2 (germline): MNHNS, SASEGT. This CDR3 has 14 amino acids. The CDR3 DNA sequence: TGTGCCAGCAGCAGGACAGGGGTTAATCAGCCCCAGCATTTT. It is translated as CASSRTGVNQPQHF.

The V gene is TRBV30, the J gene TRBJ1-5; D call uncertain. The CDR3 is 13 residues long. Germline V gene lookup returns CDR1 GTSNPN and CDR2 SVGIG (reference sequence). With 1 base removed from V and 0 bases from J, the gap between germline ends came to 4 bases. Written as DNA, the CDR3 is TGTGCCTGGAGTGCAGATAGCAATCAGCCCCAGCATTTT. Residues: CAWSADSNQPQHF.

Points on this clone: Relative to the germline gene, one junction end is altered; a read error may explain this. The V call is TRBV6-1, the J call TRBJ2-1; TRBD1 aligns across 11 bases. This CDR3 comprises 14 residues. Germline V lookup: CDR1 MNHNS, CDR2 SASEGT. CDR3 amino acids: CASREGQGANEQFF. In DNA, the CDR3 is TGTGCCAGCAGGGAAGGACAGGGGGCGAATGAGCAGTTCTTC.

The chain links TRBV6-1 to TRBJ1-6; no reliable D call. The CDR3 consists of 14 residues. Per the germline V gene, CDR1 is MNHNS and CDR2 is SASEGT. V dropped 5 bases and J dropped 6 bases, with 11 bases sitting between them. CDR3 loop: CASSPLYGNSPLHF. For the CDR3, the DNA is TGTGCCAGCAGTCCCCTCTATGGTAATTCACCCCTCCACTTT.

V and J are TRBV5-1 and TRBJ2-1; possibly TRBD1 for D (6 bases). The CDR3 is made up of 12 amino acids. V lost 2 bases and J 13 bases, leaving 13 bases between the germline ends. Per the germline V gene, CDR1 is SGHRS and CDR2 is YFSETQ. The CDR3: CASSFGQSEQFF. The CDR3 coding sequence is TGCGCCAGCAGCTTCGGACAGTCGGAACAGTTCTTC. The whole variable domain, filled in from reference TRBV5-1 and TRBJ2-1, reads KAGVTQTPRYLIKTRGQQVTLSCSPISGHRSVSWYQQTPGQGLQFLFEYFSETQRNKGNFPGRFSGRQFSNSRSEMNVSTLELGDSALYLCASSFGQSEQFFGPGTRLTVL.

The V call is TRBV6-1, the J call TRBJ2-5; D gene unclear. The V gene's germline CDR1 is MNHNS and CDR2 SASEGT. This CDR3 spans 13 amino acids. The ends were cut back, 2 bases at V and 5 bases at J, with 9 bases in the middle. The CDR3 nucleotides read TGTGCCAGCAGTGAAAACCCTGCGGAGACCCAGTACTTC. As protein: CASSENPAETQYF.

The sample holds a few counts of this clone. This chain connects TRBV7-9 to TRBJ1-2; maybe TRBD1 (6 bases). Germline CDR1 reads SEHNR; CDR2 reads FQNEAQ (reference sequence). The CDR3 runs 13 residues. Trimming removed 3 bases from V and 4 bases from J, with 9 bases in between. CDR3 loop: CASSLGATYGYTF. As DNA, the CDR3 is TGTGCCAGCAGCTTGGGGGCCACCTATGGCTACACCTTC.

The chain uses TRBV7-6 and TRBJ1-2; no reliable D call. CDR1 SGHVS and CDR2 FNYEAQ come from the germline V gene. V was clipped by 0 bases and J by 4 bases, with 12 bases between them. This CDR3 has 15 residues. The CDR3 nucleotides are TGTGCCAGCAGCTTAGCAGGAGTGCCCATCTATGGCTACACCTTC. Translating gives CASSLAGVPIYGYTF.

The J gene is TRBJ1-1, the V gene TRBV11-2; D is undetermined. The CDR3 is made up of 13 amino acids. The germline gives CDR1 SGHAT, CDR2 FQNNGV. With 0 bases removed from V and 7 bases from J, the gap between germline ends came to 9 bases. The CDR3 bases are TGTGCCAGCAGCTTAGAGATGGGCCGTGAAGCTTTCTTT. As protein: CASSLEMGREAFF.

CDR3 sequence reads: CASSPRQGIYEQYF. Written as DNA, the CDR3 is TGTGCCAGCTCACCCCGGCAGGGGATCTACGAGCAGTACTTC. The gene calls are TRBV18 and TRBJ2-7, with a tentative D call TRBD1 (6 bases). The V gene lost 3 bases and the J gene lost 3 bases, with 12 bases spanning the gap. The CDR3 has 14 residues. Germline V gene lookup returns CDR1 KGHSH and CDR2 LQKENI.

In this sample, this clone turned up once. The chain carries TRBV6-1 and TRBJ1-2, with 8 bases matching TRBD1. The germline V gene has CDR1 MNHNS and CDR2 SASEGT. The V segment lost 0 bases and the J segment 3 bases; nucleotides outside the gene matches: 12. CDR3 length: 18 amino acids. The CDR3 coding sequence is TGTGCCAGCAGTGAAGCGGGCGGGACAGGTCTTCGGGACTATGGCTACACCTTC. Its translation: CASSEAGGTGLRDYGYTF.

This clone was observed a few times. The genes are TRBV5-1 and TRBJ2-7; D unclear. Germline V gives CDR1 SGHRS, CDR2 YFSETQ. The CDR3 has 12 residues. V gave up 5 bases and J gave up 0 bases, with 6 bases separating them. The CDR3 loop reads CASRASSYEQYF. The CDR3 DNA reads TGCGCCAGCAGGGCCAGCTCCTACGAGCAGTACTTC.

The chain recombines TRBV5-1 with TRBJ2-2; 8 bases are shared with TRBD1. This CDR3 region has 15 residues. Germline V CDR1 and CDR2: SGHRS, YFSETQ. The V gene end was trimmed by 3 bases and the J gene end by 4 bases; junction bases not matched to a gene: 5. In DNA, the CDR3 is TGCGCCAGCAGCTCAGGGGGCGCGAGCACCGGGGAGCTGTTTTTT. Its translation: CASSSGGASTGELFF.

The chain combines TRBV4-2 with TRBJ1-2; D is perhaps TRBD1 (6 bases). V was shortened by 4 bases and J by 4 bases, with 16 bases between the two germline ends. Germline-derived CDR1 and CDR2 are LGHNA and YNFKEQ. CDR3 length equals 15 residues. CDR3 in amino acids: CASSPNPDSSYGYTF. The DNA of the CDR3 is TGTGCCAGCAGCCCCAACCCGGACAGTTCCTATGGCTACACCTTC.

This clone showed up just a few times. This chain links TRBV6-6 with TRBJ1-3; the D gene is possibly TRBD1 (6 bases). Per the germline V gene, CDR1 is MNHNY and CDR2 is SVGAGI (reference sequence). Trimming shortened V by 6 bases and J by 4 bases, and 13 bases separated the two germline ends. This CDR3 contains 14 residues. This CDR3 reads CASRSGTLGNTIYF. The CDR3 nucleotides read TGTGCCAGCAGATCCGGGACACTCGGAAACACCATATATTTT.

The V gene is TRBV7-8, the J gene TRBJ1-3, with D perhaps matching TRBD1 (6 bases). The V end was cut by 2 bases, the J end by 0 bases, with 8 bases between. Germline lookup yields CDR1 SGHVS and CDR2 FQNEAQ. This CDR3 has 15 amino acids. The DNA of the CDR3 is TGTGCCAGCAGCTTACAGGGGTACTCTGGAAACACCATATATTTT. It translates to CASSLQGYSGNTIYF.

The chain couples TRBV5-4 to TRBJ1-1; D is unclear. The CDR3 consists of 12 residues. Germline V gene data show CDR1 as SGHNT and CDR2 as YYREEE (reference sequence). The V and J ends lost 1 base and 3 bases respectively, with 4 bases between them. CDR3: CASSLRDTEAFF. The CDR3 DNA reads as TGTGCCAGCAGCTTGCGGGACACTGAAGCTTTCTTT.

This rearrangement joins TRBV7-7 to TRBJ2-7; D is uncertain. This CDR3 has 13 residues. Trimming cost V 2 bases and J 6 bases, with 11 bases left between them. CDR1 and CDR2 (germline): SSHAT, FNYEAQ (reference sequence). Here the CDR3 DNA reads TGTGCCAGCAGCTTACGGAGCGAAGCCGAGCAGTACTTC. This encodes CASSLRSEAEQYF.

V and J are TRBV25-1 and TRBJ1-2; unclear D gene. The V end lost 1 base, the J end lost 8 bases, and 8 bases lay between the germline ends. This CDR3 region has 12 residues. Per germline, CDR1 MGHDK and CDR2 SYGVNS. CDR3 in DNA: TGTGCCAGCAGTGAATCTATTATGGGCTACACCTTC. Amino acids: CASSESIMGYTF.

This rearrangement joins TRBV18 to TRBJ1-1, with unresolved D. CDR1 is KGHSH, CDR2 LQKENI, per germline. Trimming removed 4 bases from V and 7 bases from J, with 19 bases in between. The length of the CDR3 is 15 residues. The CDR3 nucleotides read TGTGCCAGCTCACAGGAGGGAGCTGAAACCCATGAAGCTTTCTTT. Translated: CASSQEGAETHEAFF.

This clone was seen just once. V usage is TRBV7-8 and J usage is TRBJ2-1, with a tentative D call TRBD1 (6 bases). V lost 6 bases and J 4 bases, leaving 10 bases between the germline ends. This CDR3 has 13 amino acids. Germline CDR1 reads SGHVS; CDR2 reads FQNEAQ. The CDR3 protein is CASSGQIYNEQFF. The CDR3 region has the DNA TGTGCCAGCAGTGGACAGATTTACAATGAGCAGTTCTTC.

The chain joins TRBV21-1 to TRBJ1-2; no DNA check was done on the table's D call, TRBD1. TRBV21-1 is designated a pseudogene. The CDR3 runs to 14 residues. The CDR3 loop reads CASTTGTENYGYTF. CDR3 coding DNA: TGTGCCAGCACTACCGGGACAGAGAACTATGGCTACACCTTC.

This clone was observed a single time. The V and J genes are TRBV4-3 and TRBJ1-4; 7 bases agree with TRBD1. CDR3 length: 18 residues. Unmatched junction bases numbered 17, after V lost 3 bases and J lost 7 bases. Per the germline V gene, CDR1 is LGHNA and CDR2 is YSLEER. The CDR3: CASSHRSHNRGVGEKLFF. DNA for the CDR3: TGCGCCAGCAGCCACAGATCCCATAACAGGGGAGTAGGTGAAAAACTGTTTTTT.

The rearrangement uses TRBV12-5 and TRBJ2-1, with 7 bases fitting TRBD1. The CDR3 covers 16 residues. From germline, CDR1 is LGHNT and CDR2 FRNRAP. With V trimmed by 0 bases and J by 2 bases, 4 bases remained unmatched. The CDR3 here is CASGLVAGTAYNEQFF. The CDR3 coding sequence is TGTGCTAGTGGTTTGGTAGCCGGGACAGCCTACAATGAGCAGTTCTTC.

This chain connects TRBV4-1 to TRBJ2-1, with a weak D call TRBD2 (5 bases). The CDR3 totals 12 residues. V dropped 4 bases and J dropped 9 bases, with 10 bases sitting between them. CDR1 is MGHRA, CDR2 YSYEKL, per germline. CDR3 sequence: CASSRDGIEQFF. The CDR3 DNA reads TGCGCCAGCAGCCGAGACGGGATTGAGCAGTTCTTC.

The chain is built from TRBV5-1 and TRBJ2-3, with 7 bases aligning to TRBD2. Germline V gene lookup returns CDR1 SGHRS and CDR2 YFSETQ. The CDR3 loop spans 15 amino acids. J lost 2 bases, V lost 0 bases, and 3 bases had no gene match. Here the CDR3 reads CASSLASGPTDTQYF. In nucleotides, the CDR3 is TGCGCCAGCAGCTTGGCTAGCGGCCCCACAGATACGCAGTATTTT.

The rearrangement links TRBV6-5 to TRBJ2-7, with D perhaps matching TRBD2 (6 bases). The CDR3 length is 14 residues. The germline V gene has CDR1 MNHEY and CDR2 SVGAGI. V was clipped by 8 bases and J by 3 bases, with 17 bases between them. The CDR3 DNA reads as TGTGCCAGCCGCCCTAGCGTTTTGGGCTACGAGCAGTACTTC. This sequence encodes CASRPSVLGYEQYF.

There are a few counts of this clone. The V and J genes are TRBV29-1 and TRBJ2-1; 7 bases align to TRBD2. Unmatched junction bases numbered 8, after V lost 3 bases and J lost 9 bases. Per the germline V gene, CDR1 is SQVTM and CDR2 is ANQGSEA. The length of the CDR3 is 13 residues. Written as DNA, the CDR3 is TGCAGCGTTGAGCGGGGGATGGGGGGTGAGCAGTTCTTC. This codes for CSVERGMGGEQFF.